The next 24 T cell receptor beta chains were all read from a single sample in a study of T cells in Graves' hyperthyroidism and ophthalmopathy. Amplified TCR beta CDR3 regions derived from RNA transcripts. An initial round of RT-PCR targeting the TCR CDR3 relied on the HTBI primer set. MiXCR, applied by TCRdb to the multiplex PCR reads, yields one record per CDR3 protein. The table has about 480,000 distinct CDR3 sequences, approximately 15% seen once; the top ten hold around a sixth. The sequencing sample was made of blood. Receptors originate from a woman aged 18-29 years with Graves' hyperthyroidism.

This clonotype was observed many times. The chain carries TRBV7-2 and TRBJ2-3; D unresolved. Germline loops: CDR1 SGHTA, CDR2 FQGNSA. Trimming stripped 3 bases from V and 4 bases from J, with 8 bases between. The CDR3 sequence is 13 residues long. CDR3 DNA sequence: TGTGCCAGCAGCTTGGGGAACGCAGATACGCAGTATTTT. Translated, it gives CASSLGNADTQYF.

This clonotype has a count of ten or more. J is TRBJ1-6 and V is TRBV27, with 11 bases identical to TRBD1. Germline loops: CDR1 MNHEY, CDR2 SMNVEV (reference sequence). V lost 4 bases, J lost 8 bases, and 10 bases stayed unmatched. This CDR3 contains 17 residues. The CDR3 DNA follows: TGTGCCAGCAGTTACACCCGGACAGGGGGCTTGGATTCACCCCTCCACTTT. This translates into CASSYTRTGGLDSPLHF.

The genes are TRBV27 and TRBJ1-2, with 10 bases matching TRBD1. The CDR3 loop spans 11 amino acids. Germline V CDR1 and CDR2: MNHEY, SMNVEV (reference sequence). Losses at the gene ends were 9 bases for V and 5 bases for J; bases not matched to a gene: 0. Here the CDR3 reads CARGQGYGYTF. CDR3 nucleotide sequence: TGTGCCAGGGGACAGGGGTATGGCTACACCTTC.

This clonotype was recorded at least ten times. V and J are TRBV6-1 and TRBJ2-7; 8 nucleotides align to TRBD2. The J segment lost 4 bases and the V segment lost 1 base, leaving 6 bases of the junction unmatched. There are 15 residues in the CDR3. Per germline, CDR1 MNHNS and CDR2 SASEGT. The DNA of the CDR3 is TGTGCCAGCAGTGAAGACGGCGGGAGGCTATACGAGCAGTACGTC. Protein product: CASSEDGGRLYEQYV.

The genes are TRBV3-1 and TRBJ2-7, with D unclear. Trimming stripped 0 bases from V and 3 bases from J, with 9 bases between. From germline, CDR1 is LGHDT and CDR2 YNNKEL (reference sequence). The CDR3 has 14 residues. CDR3 in DNA: TGTGCCAGCAGCCAAGATGGAAGGTACTACGAGCAGTACTTC. It codes for CASSQDGRYYEQYF.

In its sample, this clonotype was seen many times. The gene calls are TRBV3-1 and TRBJ2-1, with 12 bases fitting TRBD2. This CDR3 is built from 13 residues. Germline CDR1 reads LGHDT; CDR2 reads YNNKEL (reference sequence). After removal of 1 base from V and 14 bases from J, the junction contained 3 bases not matched to a gene. DNA for the CDR3: TGTGCCAGCAGCCAAGCGACTAGCGGGAGTAAGTTCTTC. It translates to CASSQATSGSKFF.

Comments on this clonotype: A much larger clone is a single base away; this may be a read error. The chain has TRBV9 and TRBJ2-2; 7 bases line up with TRBD2. The CDR3 has 15 residues. Per the germline V gene, CDR1 is SGDLS and CDR2 is YYNGEE. CDR3 in amino acids: CDSSGVLANTGELFF. In DNA, the CDR3 is TGTGACAGCAGCGGGGTTCTAGCGAACACCGGGGAGCTGTTTTTT.

This clonotype was seen at least ten times. V usage is TRBV12-3 or TRBV12-4 and J usage is TRBJ1-3; no firm D call. There are 16 residues in the CDR3. V lost 8 bases and J 0 bases, leaving 17 bases between the germline ends. In DNA, the CDR3 is TGTGCCAGCGCCCCGCAAACAGTTAGCTCTGGAAACACCATATATTTT. It is translated as CASAPQTVSSGNTIYF.

V and J are TRBV20-1 and TRBJ2-3; D call uncertain. The germline gives CDR1 DFQATT, CDR2 SNEGSKA (reference sequence). The CDR3 runs 14 residues. V was clipped by 2 bases and J by 3 bases, with 12 bases between them. The CDR3 reads CSARNHYGTDTQYF. The DNA of the CDR3 is TGCAGTGCTAGAAACCACTACGGGACAGATACGCAGTATTTT.

In this sample, this clonotype turned up many times. The rearrangement uses TRBV3-1 and TRBJ1-4, with a weak D call TRBD1 (5 bases). V was trimmed by 5 bases and J by 8 bases, leaving 18 bases between them. The V gene's germline CDR1 is LGHDT and CDR2 YNNKEL (reference sequence). The CDR3 runs to 15 residues. Written as DNA, the CDR3 is TGTGCCAGCAGCACTCGGGACCCGGTTAAGGAAAAACTGTTTTTT. Its protein is CASSTRDPVKEKLFF.

The V gene is TRBV12-3 or TRBV12-4, the J gene TRBJ1-2; the D gene is possibly TRBD1 (5 bases). This CDR3 has 14 residues. The V end was cut by 3 bases, the J end by 4 bases, with 12 bases between. CDR3 residues: CASSLRGRSYGYTF. DNA for the CDR3: TGTGCCAGCAGTTTGAGGGGCAGGAGCTATGGCTACACCTTC.

The chain combines TRBV7-6 with TRBJ2-3; TRBD1 matches at 9 bases. Germline lookup yields CDR1 SGHVS and CDR2 FNYEAQ. This CDR3 contains 15 residues. With V trimmed by 5 bases and J by 1 base, 4 bases remained unmatched. The CDR3 region is CASSGRTGGTDTQYF. The CDR3, as DNA: TGTGCCAGCAGCGGCCGGACAGGGGGCACAGATACGCAGTATTTT.

This clonotype was seen more than once but under ten times. The genes are TRBV15 and TRBJ1-1; 9 positions match TRBD1. This CDR3 has 14 amino acids. CDR1 is LNHNV and CDR2 is YYDKDF in the germline V gene (reference sequence). V shed 7 bases and J 5 bases; nucleotides not matched to a gene: 8. The chain's CDR3 is CATKTGQGETEAFF. CDR3 nucleotide sequence: TGTGCCACCAAAACGGGACAGGGCGAAACTGAAGCTTTCTTT.

As concerns this clonotype: One base away lies a much larger clone, so this may be a sequencing read error. V and J are TRBV12-3 or TRBV12-4 and TRBJ2-2; TRBD1 is a possible D gene (5 bases). V was clipped by 3 bases and J by 6 bases, with 11 bases between them. CDR3 size: 14 residues. The chain's CDR3 is CASSFYQGPGELFF. In DNA form, the CDR3 reads TGTGCCAGCAGTTTTTATCAGGGCCCCGGGGAGCTGTTTTTT.

This clonotype has only one observation. A much larger clonotype is one base distant, so this may be a read error. The chain employs TRBV7-9 and TRBJ2-1; tentatively, D is TRBD2 (6 bases). This CDR3 comprises 15 residues. Germline V gives CDR1 SEHNR, CDR2 FQNEAQ (reference sequence). CDR3 in DNA: TGTGCCAGCAGCTTAGCCCTACTAGCTTCAGATGAGCAGTCCTTC. This encodes CASSLALLASDEQSF.

This clonotype showed up many times. The CDR3 is CSARALVRGLGIYGYTF. CDR3 nucleotide sequence: TGCAGTGCTAGAGCTCTGGTGCGGGGGCTAGGAATCTATGGCTACACCTTC. This chain connects TRBV20-1 to TRBJ1-2; weak D call: TRBD1 (6 bases). The CDR3 contains 17 residues. Germline CDR1 is DFQATT and CDR2 is SNEGSKA (reference sequence). V was trimmed by 1 base and J by 4 bases, leaving 22 bases between them.

Turning to this clonotype: A much larger clone lies one base from this, so it may be a read error. The chain recombines TRBV18 with TRBJ1-4; no clear D. The germline CDR1 and CDR2 sequences are KGHSH and LQKENI. The CDR3 has 13 residues. CDR3 in DNA: TGTGCCGGCTCACCCCGGGGAGGGGAAAAACTGTTTTTT. This translates into CAGSPRGGEKLFF.

The rearrangement joins TRBV7-3 to TRBJ2-7; 7 bases are shared with TRBD2. The germline CDR1 and CDR2 sequences are SGHTA and FQGTGA. The CDR3 is 15 residues long. The ends lost 2 bases at V and 3 bases at J; junction bases unmatched: 7. The CDR3 region is CASSLRGGRSYEQYF. The DNA for the CDR3 is TGTGCCAGCAGCTTACGGGGCGGGAGAAGCTACGAGCAGTACTTC. The full variable domain, rest sourced from reference TRBV7-3 and TRBJ2-7, is GAGVSQTPSNKVTEKGKYVELRCDPISGHTALYWYRQSLGQGPEFLIYFQGTGAADDSGLPNDRFFAVRPEGSVSTLKIQRTERGDSAVYLCASSLRGGRSYEQYFGPGTRLTVT.

This clonotype was detected many times. The V gene is TRBV6-5, the J gene TRBJ1-1; D unclear. Germline values: CDR1 MNHEY, CDR2 SVGAGI. Trimming left V 2 bases short and J 5 bases short, with 15 bases between. The CDR3 spans 15 residues. The CDR3 nucleotides are TGTGCCAGCAGTTACGATGGGCGGGGTGGAACTGAAGCTTTCTTT. Its translation is CASSYDGRGGTEAFF.

This clonotype was seen more than once but under ten times. The chain recombines TRBV13 with TRBJ1-5; no definite D call. V lost 9 bases, J lost 4 bases, and 25 bases lay in between. The CDR3 extends over 17 amino acids. CDR1 is PRHDT and CDR2 is FYEKMQ in the germline V gene (reference sequence). DNA of the CDR3: TGTGCCAGTAAGCTTATTTACAGTGGGAAGACGAATCAGCCCCAGCATTTT. It is translated as CASKLIYSGKTNQPQHF.

This clonotype was seen many times. J is TRBJ2-5 and V is TRBV12-5; D call uncertain. Looked up from germline, CDR1 is LGHNT and CDR2 is FRNRAP. The V and J ends lost 3 bases and 3 bases respectively, with 11 bases between them. The CDR3 sequence is 14 residues long. The CDR3 DNA is TGTGCTAGTGGTTTTCTTCCGGGTGAAGAGACCCAGTACTTC. The encoded protein is CASGFLPGEETQYF.

There are many counts of this clonotype. This sequence joins TRBV7-6 and TRBJ2-6; D not resolved. The CDR3 is made up of 13 amino acids. V was trimmed by 4 bases and J by 3 bases, leaving 4 bases between them. CDR1 SGHVS and CDR2 FNYEAQ come from the germline V gene. The CDR3 loop reads CASSYNGANVLTF. The CDR3 DNA is TGTGCCAGCAGCTACAATGGGGCCAACGTCCTGACTTTC.

The chain has TRBV19 and TRBJ1-2; no definite D call. V lost 3 bases to trimming and J lost 5 bases, with 4 bases between them. There are 11 residues in the CDR3. Per germline, CDR1 LNHDA and CDR2 SQIVND (reference sequence). CDR3 region: CASSMAYGYTF. The CDR3 bases are TGTGCCAGTAGTATGGCGTATGGCTACACCTTC.

The sample holds a few counts of this clonotype. The chain couples TRBV3-1 to TRBJ1-2; 7 nucleotides match TRBD1. Germline V gene data show CDR1 as LGHDT and CDR2 as YNNKEL (reference sequence). The CDR3 loop spans 14 amino acids. V was clipped by 5 bases and J by 5 bases; unmatched bases: 8. The CDR3 nucleotides are TGTGCCAGCAGCTCGGGACAGCCCTATTATGGCTACACCTTC. It yields the protein CASSSGQPYYGYTF.